This TCR beta chain was identified during a study of blood T cell repertoires in COVID-19. Study information: There were acute and convalescent COVID-19 samples, and they came from the United States, Italy and Spain. Sample material is recorded as cDNA or gDNA derived from T cells, B-cell-depleted T cells, or PBMCs.

In the original analysis: Amplification with reference gene primers provided the estimates of nucleated cell counts. The table came from immunoSEQ multiplex PCR; TCRdb's copy has only in-frame clones and leaves some out. Clonal size and the V and J genes are those of that table, whereas D and trimming came from the DNA. This sample yields roughly 170,000 clones, of which around 84% are seen a single time; around 5% belongs to the top ten. Germline trimming cut 2 bases from V and 5 bases from J; bases unmatched to any gene: 11. The CDR3 consists of 17 residues. Germline assignment: CDR1 SEHNR and CDR2 FQNEAQ (reference sequence). Seattle's cohort entered during active infection and was followed longitudinally.

Sequencing was performed on peripheral blood. The J gene is TRBJ2-1, the V gene TRBV7-9; 8 bases line up with TRBD2. The clonotype was recovered from a woman between 45 and 60 years old with COVID-19, enrolled during active disease. The CDR3 reads CASSLLEASGGHNEQFF. DNA of the CDR3: TGTGCCAGCAGCTTACTGGAGGCGAGCGGGGGCCACAATGAGCAGTTCTTC.